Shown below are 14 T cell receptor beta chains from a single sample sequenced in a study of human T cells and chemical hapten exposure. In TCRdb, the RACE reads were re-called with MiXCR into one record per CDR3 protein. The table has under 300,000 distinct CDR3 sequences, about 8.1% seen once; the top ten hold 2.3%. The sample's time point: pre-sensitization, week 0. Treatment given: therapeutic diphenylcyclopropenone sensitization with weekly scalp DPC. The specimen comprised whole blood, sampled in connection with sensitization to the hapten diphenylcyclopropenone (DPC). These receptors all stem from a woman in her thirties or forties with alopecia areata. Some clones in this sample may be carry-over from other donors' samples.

CDR3 in amino acids: CASSYWAGGNNSPLHF. The CDR3 nucleotides are TGTGCCAGCAGTTATTGGGCAGGGGGTAATAATTCACCCCTCCACTTT. The chain combines TRBV6-5 with TRBJ1-6; TRBD1 matches at 7 bases. Looked up from germline, CDR1 is MNHEY and CDR2 is SVGAGI. V was pared by 3 bases and J by 5 bases, with 7 bases of the junction left unmatched. This CDR3 spans 16 amino acids.

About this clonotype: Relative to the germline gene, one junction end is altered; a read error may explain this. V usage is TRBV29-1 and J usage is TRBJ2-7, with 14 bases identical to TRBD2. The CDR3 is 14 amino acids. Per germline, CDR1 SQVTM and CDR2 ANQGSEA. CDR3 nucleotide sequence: TGCAGCGTGGAAGGACTAGCGGGAGGATACGAGCAGTACTTC. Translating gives CSVEGLAGGYEQYF.

DNA for the CDR3: TGTGCCAGCGTACGGAGCGGGAGCGGGGAGCTGTTTTTT. Translation: CASVRSGSGELFF. The chain recombines TRBV6-2 or TRBV6-3 with TRBJ2-2; TRBD2 agrees at 8 bases. There are 13 residues in the CDR3. V lost 8 bases and J lost 7; bases outside the gene matches: 6. Germline CDR1 reads MNHEY; CDR2 reads SVGEGT.

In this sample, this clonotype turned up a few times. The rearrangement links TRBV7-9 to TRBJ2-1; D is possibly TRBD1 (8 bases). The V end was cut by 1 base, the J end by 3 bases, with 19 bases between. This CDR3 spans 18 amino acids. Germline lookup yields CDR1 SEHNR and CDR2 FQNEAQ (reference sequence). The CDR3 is CASSLGPRQGRVYNEQFF. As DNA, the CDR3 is TGTGCCAGCAGCTTAGGCCCCCGACAGGGGAGGGTCTACAATGAGCAGTTCTTC.

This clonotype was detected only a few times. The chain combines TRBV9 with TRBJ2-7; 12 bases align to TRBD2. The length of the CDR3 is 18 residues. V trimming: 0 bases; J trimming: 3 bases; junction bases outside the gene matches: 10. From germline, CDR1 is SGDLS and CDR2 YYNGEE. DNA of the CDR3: TGTGCCAGCAGCGTAGGCCCTAGCGGGAGGGCCGGACTCTACGAGCAGTACTTC. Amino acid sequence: CASSVGPSGRAGLYEQYF.

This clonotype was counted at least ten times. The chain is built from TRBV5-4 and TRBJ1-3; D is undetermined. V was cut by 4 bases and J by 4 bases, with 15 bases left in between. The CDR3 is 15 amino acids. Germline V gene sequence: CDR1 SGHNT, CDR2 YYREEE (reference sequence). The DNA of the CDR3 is TGTGCCAGCAGCAGGAGTCCCACGGCCGGAAACACCATATATTTT. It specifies CASSRSPTAGNTIYF.

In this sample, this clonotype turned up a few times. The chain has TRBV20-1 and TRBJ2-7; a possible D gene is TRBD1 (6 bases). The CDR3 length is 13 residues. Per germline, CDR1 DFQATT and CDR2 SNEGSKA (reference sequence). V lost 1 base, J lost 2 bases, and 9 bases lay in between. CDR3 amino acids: CSARGTATYEQYF. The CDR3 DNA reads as TGCAGTGCTAGAGGGACAGCTACCTACGAGCAGTACTTC.

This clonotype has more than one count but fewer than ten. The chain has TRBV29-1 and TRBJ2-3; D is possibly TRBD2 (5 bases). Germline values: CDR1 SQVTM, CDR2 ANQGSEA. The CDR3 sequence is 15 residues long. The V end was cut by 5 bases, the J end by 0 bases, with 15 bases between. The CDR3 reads CSVLEVMGSTDTQYF. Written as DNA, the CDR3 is TGCAGCGTTCTGGAGGTGATGGGCAGCACAGATACGCAGTATTTT.

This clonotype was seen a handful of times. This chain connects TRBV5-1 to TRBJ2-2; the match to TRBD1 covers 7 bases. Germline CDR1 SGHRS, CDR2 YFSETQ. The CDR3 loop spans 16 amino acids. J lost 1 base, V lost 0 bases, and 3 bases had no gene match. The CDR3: CASSLGDSLNTGELFF. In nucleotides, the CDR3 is TGCGCCAGCAGCTTGGGGGACAGTCTGAACACCGGGGAGCTGTTTTTT.

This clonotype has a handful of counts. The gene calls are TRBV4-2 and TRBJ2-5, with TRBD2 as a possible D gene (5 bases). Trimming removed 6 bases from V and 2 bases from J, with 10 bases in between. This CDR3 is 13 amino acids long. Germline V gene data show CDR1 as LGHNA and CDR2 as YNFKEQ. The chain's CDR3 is CASRRAGQETQYF. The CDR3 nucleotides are TGTGCCAGCAGGAGGGCCGGTCAAGAGACCCAGTACTTC.

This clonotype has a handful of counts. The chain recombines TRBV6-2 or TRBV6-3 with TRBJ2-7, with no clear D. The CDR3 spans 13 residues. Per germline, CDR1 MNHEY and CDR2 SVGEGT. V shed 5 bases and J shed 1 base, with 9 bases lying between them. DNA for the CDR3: TGTGCCAGCAGTCCGTTCCTGTCCTACGAGCAGTACTTC. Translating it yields CASSPFLSYEQYF.

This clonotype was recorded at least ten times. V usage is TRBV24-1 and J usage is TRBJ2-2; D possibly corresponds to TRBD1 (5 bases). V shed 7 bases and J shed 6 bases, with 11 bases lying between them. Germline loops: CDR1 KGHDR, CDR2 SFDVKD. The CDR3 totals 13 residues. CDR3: CATSYDSAGELFF. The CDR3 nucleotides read TGTGCCACCAGCTATGACAGTGCCGGGGAGCTGTTTTTT.

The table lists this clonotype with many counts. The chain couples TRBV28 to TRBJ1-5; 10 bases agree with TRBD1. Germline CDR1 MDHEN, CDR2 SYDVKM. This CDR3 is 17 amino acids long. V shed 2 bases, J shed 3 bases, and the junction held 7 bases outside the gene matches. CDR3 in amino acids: CASSLHTGTGANQPQHF. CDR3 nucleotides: TGTGCCAGCAGTTTACACACCGGGACAGGGGCCAATCAGCCCCAGCATTTT.

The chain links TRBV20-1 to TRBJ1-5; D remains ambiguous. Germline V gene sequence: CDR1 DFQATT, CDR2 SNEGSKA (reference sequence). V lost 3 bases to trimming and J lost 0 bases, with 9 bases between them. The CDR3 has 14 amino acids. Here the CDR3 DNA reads TGCAGTGCTAGTCGGCCGTATAGCAATCAGCCCCAGCATTTT. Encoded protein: CSASRPYSNQPQHF.